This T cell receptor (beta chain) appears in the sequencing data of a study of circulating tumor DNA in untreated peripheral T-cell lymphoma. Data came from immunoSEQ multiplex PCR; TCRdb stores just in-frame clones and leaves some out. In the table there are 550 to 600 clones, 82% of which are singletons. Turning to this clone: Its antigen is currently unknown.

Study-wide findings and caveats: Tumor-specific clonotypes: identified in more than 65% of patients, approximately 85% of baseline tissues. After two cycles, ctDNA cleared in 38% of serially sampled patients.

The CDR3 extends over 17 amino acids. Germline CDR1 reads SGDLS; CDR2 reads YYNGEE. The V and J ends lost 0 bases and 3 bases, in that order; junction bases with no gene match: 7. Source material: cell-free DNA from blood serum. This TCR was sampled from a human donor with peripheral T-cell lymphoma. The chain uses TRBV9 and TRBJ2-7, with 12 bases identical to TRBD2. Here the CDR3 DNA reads TGTGCCAGCAGCGTAGGATGGAGGACTAGCGGGATCTACGAGCAGTACTTC. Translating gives CASSVGWRTSGIYEQYF.